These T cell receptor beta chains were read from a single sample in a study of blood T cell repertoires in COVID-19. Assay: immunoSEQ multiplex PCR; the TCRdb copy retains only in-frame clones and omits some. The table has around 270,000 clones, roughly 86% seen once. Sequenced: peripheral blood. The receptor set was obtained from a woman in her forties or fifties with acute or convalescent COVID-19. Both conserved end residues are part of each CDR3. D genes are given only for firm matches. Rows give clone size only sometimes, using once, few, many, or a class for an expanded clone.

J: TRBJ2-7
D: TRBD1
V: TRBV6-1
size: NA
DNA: TGTGCCAGCAGTGAATCAGGGGGCGCCTACGAGCAGTACTTC
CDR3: CASSESGGAYEQYF

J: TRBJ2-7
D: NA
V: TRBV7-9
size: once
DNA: TGTGCCAGCAGCTTAGGAGGTGACAGCCTATACTTC
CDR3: CASSLGGDSLYF

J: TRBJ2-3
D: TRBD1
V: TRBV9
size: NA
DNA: TGTGCCAGCAGCGTGGGGATAGGTGCAGGGGGCATAGATACGCAGTATTTT
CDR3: CASSVGIGAGGIDTQYF

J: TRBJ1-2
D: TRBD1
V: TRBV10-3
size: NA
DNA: TGTGCCACCACGGACAGGGAGGGCTATGGCTACACCTTC
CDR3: CATTDREGYGYTF

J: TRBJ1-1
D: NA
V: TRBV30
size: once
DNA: TGTGCCTGGAGTGTCCTAGGATTTGAAGCTTTCTTT
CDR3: CAWSVLGFEAFF

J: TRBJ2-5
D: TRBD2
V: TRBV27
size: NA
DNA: TGTGCCAGCAGTTTACGAGGGACTAGCCGAGAGACCCAGTACTTC
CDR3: CASSLRGTSRETQYF

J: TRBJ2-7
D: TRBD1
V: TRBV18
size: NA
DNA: TGTGCCAGCTCACAGGGACAGGGGGGTAGGGACGAGCAGTACTTC
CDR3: CASSQGQGGRDEQYF

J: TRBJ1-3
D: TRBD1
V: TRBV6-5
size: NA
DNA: TGTGCCAGCAGACGCGGGACAGTCTCTGGAAACACCATATATTTT
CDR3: CASRRGTVSGNTIYF

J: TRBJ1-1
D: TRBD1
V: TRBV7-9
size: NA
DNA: TGTGCCAGCAGCCCCCCCGGGACAGTTAACACTGAAGCTTTCTTT
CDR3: CASSPPGTVNTEAFF

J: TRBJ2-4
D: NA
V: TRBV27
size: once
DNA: TGTGCCAGCAGTTTCGGTGGGGCCTCAGCCAAAAACATTCAGTACTTC
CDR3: CASSFGGASAKNIQYF

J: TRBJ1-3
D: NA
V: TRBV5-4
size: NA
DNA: TGTGCCAGCAGCTTACCCGGTGGCTCTGGAAACACCATATATTTT
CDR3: CASSLPGGSGNTIYF

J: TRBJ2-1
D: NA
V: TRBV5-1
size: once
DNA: TGCGCCAGCAGCTTGGATCCCCAGAATGAGCAGTTCTTC
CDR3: CASSLDPQNEQFF

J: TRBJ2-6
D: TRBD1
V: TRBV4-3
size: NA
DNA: TGCGCCAGCAGCCTAACTCGACAGGGCGTCGCTGGGGCCAACGTCCTGACTTTC
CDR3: CASSLTRQGVAGANVLTF

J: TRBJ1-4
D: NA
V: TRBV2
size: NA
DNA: TGTGCCAGCAGGGGGACGGCGGCGGGGAATGAAAAACTGTTTTTT
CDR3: CASRGTAAGNEKLFF

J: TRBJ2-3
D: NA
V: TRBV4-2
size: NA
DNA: TGTGCCAGCAGCCAAGACGGGAGAGGGAAGTACACAGATACGCAGTATTTT
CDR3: CASSQDGRGKYTDTQYF

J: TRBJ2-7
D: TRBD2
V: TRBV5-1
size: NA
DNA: TGCGCCAGCAGCTTGACGGGTCGGGAGGGCGGCGAGCAGTACTTC
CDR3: CASSLTGREGGEQYF

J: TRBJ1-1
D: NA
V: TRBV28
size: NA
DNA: TGTGCCAGCAGTACACCGACTTCGTCGAACACTGAAGCTTTCTTT
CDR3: CASSTPTSSNTEAFF

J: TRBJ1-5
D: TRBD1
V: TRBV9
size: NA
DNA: TGTGCCAGCACCGGGACAGGGGGCGCCGAGCCCCAGCATTTT
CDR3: CASTGTGGAEPQHF

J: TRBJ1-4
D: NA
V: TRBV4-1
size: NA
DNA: TGCGCCAGCAGCCAAGGACGGAGAACGAAATGGGCAACTAATGAAAAACTGTTTTTT
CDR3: CASSQGRRTKWATNEKLFF

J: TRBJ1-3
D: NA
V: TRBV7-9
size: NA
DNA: TGTGCCAGCAGCTTAGAGGAGGAGTTTGGAAACACCATATATTTT
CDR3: CASSLEEEFGNTIYF

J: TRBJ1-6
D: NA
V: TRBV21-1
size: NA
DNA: TGTGCCAGCAGCAAAGAGAACAGATATATGAGCTCCTATAATTCACCCCTCCACTTT
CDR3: CASSKENRYMSSYNSPLHF

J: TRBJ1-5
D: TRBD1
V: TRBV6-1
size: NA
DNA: TGTGCCAGCAGTGAAGCCAGAGCCGGGACAGGCCATCAGCCCCAGCATTTT
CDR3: CASSEARAGTGHQPQHF

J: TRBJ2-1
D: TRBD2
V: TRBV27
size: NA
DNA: TGTGCCAGCCACTCCGGGGGCTTAGCCGGGACTAGGGAGTTCTTC
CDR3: CASHSGGLAGTREFF

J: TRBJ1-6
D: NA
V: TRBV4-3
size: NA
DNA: TGCGCCAGCAGCCAACAGCTTTCAGGGGCAGGGTCACCCCTCCACTTT
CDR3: CASSQQLSGAGSPLHF

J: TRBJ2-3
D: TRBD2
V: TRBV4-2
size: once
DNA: TGTGCCAGCAGCCAAGAAATGACTAGCGGAAGTACAGATACGCAGTATTTT
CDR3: CASSQEMTSGSTDTQYF

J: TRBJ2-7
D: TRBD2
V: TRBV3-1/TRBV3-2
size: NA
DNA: TGTGCCAGCAGCCACGGGGAGGGGTCCTCCGAGCAGTACTTC
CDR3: CASSHGEGSSEQYF

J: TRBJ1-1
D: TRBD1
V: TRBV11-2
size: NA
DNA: TGTGCCAGCAGCTTTTACAGGGGCGGGAACACTGAAGCTTTCTTT
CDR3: CASSFYRGGNTEAFF

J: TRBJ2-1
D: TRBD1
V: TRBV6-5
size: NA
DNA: TGTGCCAGCAGTAGCTATCGGGGACAGGACAATGAGCAGTTCTTC
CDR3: CASSSYRGQDNEQFF

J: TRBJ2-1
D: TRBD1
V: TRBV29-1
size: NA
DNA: TGCAGCGTTGAGGGACAGGACATCTACAATGAGCAGTTCTTC
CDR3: CSVEGQDIYNEQFF

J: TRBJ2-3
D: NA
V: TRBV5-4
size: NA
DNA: TGTGCCAGCAGCTTGAAACAGGGAACAGATACGCAGTATTTT
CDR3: CASSLKQGTDTQYF

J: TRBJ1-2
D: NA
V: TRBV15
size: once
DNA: TGTGCCACCAGCAGAGATCGAGGGCAAGTTTATGGCTACACCTTC
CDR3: CATSRDRGQVYGYTF

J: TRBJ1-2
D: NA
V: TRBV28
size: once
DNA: TGTGCCAGCAGTTCTACAGGTTATAACTATGGCTACACCTTC
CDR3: CASSSTGYNYGYTF

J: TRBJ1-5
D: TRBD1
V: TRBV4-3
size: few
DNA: TGCGCCAGCAGCCAAGATCTAGCAGGGGGAACCCAGCCCCAGCATTTT
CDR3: CASSQDLAGGTQPQHF

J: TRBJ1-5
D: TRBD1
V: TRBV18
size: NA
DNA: TGTGCCAGCTCACCTCCCGACAGGGTATCTGGGCCCCAGCATTTT
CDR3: CASSPPDRVSGPQHF

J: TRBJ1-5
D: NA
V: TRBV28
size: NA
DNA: TGTGCCAGCAGTTGGGGCTATAGCAATCAGCCCCAGCATTTT
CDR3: CASSWGYSNQPQHF

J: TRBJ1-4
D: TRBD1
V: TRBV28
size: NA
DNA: TGTGCCAGCAGTTTAGACAGGGACGACGAAAAACTGTTTTTT
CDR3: CASSLDRDDEKLFF

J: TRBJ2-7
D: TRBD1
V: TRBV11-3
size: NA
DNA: TGTGCCAGCAGCATGGGGACAGGGAGCTCCTACGAGCAGTACTTC
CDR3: CASSMGTGSSYEQYF

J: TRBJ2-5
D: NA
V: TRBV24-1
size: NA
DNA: TGTGCCACCAGTGACCCCACCCAAGGGGCGGTACAAGAGACCCAGTACTTC
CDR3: CATSDPTQGAVQETQYF